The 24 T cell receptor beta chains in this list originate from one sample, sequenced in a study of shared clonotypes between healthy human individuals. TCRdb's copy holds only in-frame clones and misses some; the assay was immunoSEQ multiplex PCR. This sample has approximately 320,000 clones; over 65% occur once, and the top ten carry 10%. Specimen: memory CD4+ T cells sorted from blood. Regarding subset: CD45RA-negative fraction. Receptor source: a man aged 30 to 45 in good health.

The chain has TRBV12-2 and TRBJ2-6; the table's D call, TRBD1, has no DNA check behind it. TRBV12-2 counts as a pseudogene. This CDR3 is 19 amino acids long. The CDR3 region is CASRLARDRGISGANVLTF. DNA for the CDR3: TGTGCAAGTCGCTTAGCCCGGGACAGGGGAATCTCTGGGGCCAACGTCCTGACTTTC.

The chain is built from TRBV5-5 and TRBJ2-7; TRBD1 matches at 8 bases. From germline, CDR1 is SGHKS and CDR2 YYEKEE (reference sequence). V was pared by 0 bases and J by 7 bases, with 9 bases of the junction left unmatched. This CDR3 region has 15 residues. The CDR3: CASSLVARQGQEQYF. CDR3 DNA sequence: TGTGCCAGCAGCTTGGTTGCCCGACAGGGGCAGGAGCAGTACTTC.

The CDR3 bases are TGTGCCAGCAGTCCTCCCCCTTATAGCAATCAGCCCCAGCATTTT. This codes for CASSPPPYSNQPQHF. V usage is TRBV28 and J usage is TRBJ1-5; D gene uncertain. Trimming removed 5 bases at V and 0 bases at J, with 11 bases between. In germline, CDR1 is MDHEN, CDR2 SYDVKM. The CDR3 runs 15 residues.

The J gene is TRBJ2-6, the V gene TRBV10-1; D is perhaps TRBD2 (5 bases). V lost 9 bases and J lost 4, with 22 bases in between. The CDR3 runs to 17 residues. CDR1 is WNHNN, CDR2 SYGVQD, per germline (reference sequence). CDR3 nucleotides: TGCGCCAGAATACAAGCATCTTCATCGGGAGGGGCCAACGTCCTGACTTTC. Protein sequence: CARIQASSSGGANVLTF.

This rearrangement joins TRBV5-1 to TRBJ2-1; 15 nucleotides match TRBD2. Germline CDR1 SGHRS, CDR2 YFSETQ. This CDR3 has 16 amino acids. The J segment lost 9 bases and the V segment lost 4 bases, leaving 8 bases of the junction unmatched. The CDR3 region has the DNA TGCGCCAGCAGCCCGGGCGGGACTAGCGGGAGGATTGAGCAGTTCTTC. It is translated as CASSPGGTSGRIEQFF.

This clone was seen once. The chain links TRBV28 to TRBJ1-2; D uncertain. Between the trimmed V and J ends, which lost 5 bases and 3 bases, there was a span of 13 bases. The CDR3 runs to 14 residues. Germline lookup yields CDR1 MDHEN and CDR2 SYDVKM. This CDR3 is CASSGSASYYGYTF. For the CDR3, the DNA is TGTGCCAGCAGTGGTTCAGCATCCTACTATGGCTACACCTTC.

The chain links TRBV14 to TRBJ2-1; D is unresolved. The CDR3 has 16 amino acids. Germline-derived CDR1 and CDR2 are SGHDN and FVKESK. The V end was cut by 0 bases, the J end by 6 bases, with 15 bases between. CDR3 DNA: TGTGCCAGCAGCCAAGAGCCCCCCCCCAATCTCAATGAGCAGTTCTTC. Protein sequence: CASSQEPPPNLNEQFF.

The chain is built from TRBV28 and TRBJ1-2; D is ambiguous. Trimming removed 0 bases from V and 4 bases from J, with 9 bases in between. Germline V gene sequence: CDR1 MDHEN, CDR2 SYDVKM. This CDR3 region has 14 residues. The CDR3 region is CASSLWVLGYGYTF. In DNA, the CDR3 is TGTGCCAGCAGTTTATGGGTCCTCGGCTATGGCTACACCTTC.

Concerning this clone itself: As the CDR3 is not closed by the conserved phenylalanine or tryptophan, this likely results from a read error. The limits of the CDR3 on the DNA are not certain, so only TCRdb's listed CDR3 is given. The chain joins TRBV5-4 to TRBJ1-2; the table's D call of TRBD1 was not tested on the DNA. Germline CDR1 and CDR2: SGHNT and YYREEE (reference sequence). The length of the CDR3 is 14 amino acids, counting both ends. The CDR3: CASSEDMSFSPTLG.

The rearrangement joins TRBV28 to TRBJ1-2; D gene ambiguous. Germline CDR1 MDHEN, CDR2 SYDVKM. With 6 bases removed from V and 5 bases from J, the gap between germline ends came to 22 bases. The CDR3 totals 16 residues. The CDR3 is CASSPRAFNMDYGYTF. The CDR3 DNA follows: TGTGCCAGCAGCCCCCGGGCTTTTAACATGGATTATGGCTACACCTTC.

CDR3: CASSPPNMGDEQFF. The CDR3 DNA follows: TGTGCCAGCTCACCACCTAATATGGGGGATGAGCAGTTCTTC. This chain connects TRBV18 to TRBJ2-1; the D gene could be TRBD1 or TRBD2 (5 bases each). CDR1 is KGHSH and CDR2 is LQKENI in the germline V gene. CDR3 length: 14 amino acids. Trimming took 0 bases from V and 8 from J, leaving 11 bases between them.

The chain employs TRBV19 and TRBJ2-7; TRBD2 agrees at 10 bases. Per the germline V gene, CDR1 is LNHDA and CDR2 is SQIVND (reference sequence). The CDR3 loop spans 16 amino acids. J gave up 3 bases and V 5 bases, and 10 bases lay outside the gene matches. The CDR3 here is CASSAGSGRLNYEQYF. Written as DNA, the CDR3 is TGTGCCAGTAGTGCGGGTAGCGGGAGGCTTAACTACGAGCAGTACTTC.

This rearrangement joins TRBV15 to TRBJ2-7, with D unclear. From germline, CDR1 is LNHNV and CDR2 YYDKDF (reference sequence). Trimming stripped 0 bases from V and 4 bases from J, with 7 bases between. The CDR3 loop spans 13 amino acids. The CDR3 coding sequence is TGTGCCACCAGCAGAGAGCATCAATACGAGCAGTACTTC. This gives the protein CATSREHQYEQYF. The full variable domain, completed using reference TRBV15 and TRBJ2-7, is DAMVIQNPRYQVTQFGKPVTLSCSQTLNHNVMYWYQQKSSQAPKLLFHYYDKDFNNEADTPDNFQSRRPNTSFCFLDIRSPGLGDTAMYLCATSREHQYEQYFGPGTRLTVT.

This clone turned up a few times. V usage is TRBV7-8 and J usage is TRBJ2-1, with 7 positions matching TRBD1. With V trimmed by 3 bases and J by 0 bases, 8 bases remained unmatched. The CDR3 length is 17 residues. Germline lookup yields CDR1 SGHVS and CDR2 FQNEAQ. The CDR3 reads CASSFRQGRSSYNEQFF. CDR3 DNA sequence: TGTGCCAGCAGCTTCAGACAGGGAAGGAGCTCCTACAATGAGCAGTTCTTC.

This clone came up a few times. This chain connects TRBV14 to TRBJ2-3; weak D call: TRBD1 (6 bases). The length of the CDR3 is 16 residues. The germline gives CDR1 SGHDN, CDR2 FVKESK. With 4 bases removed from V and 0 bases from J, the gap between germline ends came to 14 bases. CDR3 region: CASSLRRQASTDTQYF. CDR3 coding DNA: TGTGCCAGCAGCCTACGTAGACAGGCGAGCACAGATACGCAGTATTTT.

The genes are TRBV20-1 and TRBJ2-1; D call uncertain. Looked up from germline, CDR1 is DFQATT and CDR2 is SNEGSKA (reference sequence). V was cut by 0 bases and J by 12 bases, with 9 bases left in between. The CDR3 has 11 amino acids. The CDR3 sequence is CSAREGWGQFF. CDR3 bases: TGCAGTGCTAGAGAGGGGTGGGGGCAGTTCTTC.

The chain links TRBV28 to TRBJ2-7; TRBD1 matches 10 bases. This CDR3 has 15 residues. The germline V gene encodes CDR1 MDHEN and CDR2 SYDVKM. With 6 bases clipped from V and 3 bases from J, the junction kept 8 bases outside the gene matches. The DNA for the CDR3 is TGTGCCAGCAGCGCCCCCGGGACAGGGGTCTACGAGCAGTACTTC. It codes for CASSAPGTGVYEQYF.

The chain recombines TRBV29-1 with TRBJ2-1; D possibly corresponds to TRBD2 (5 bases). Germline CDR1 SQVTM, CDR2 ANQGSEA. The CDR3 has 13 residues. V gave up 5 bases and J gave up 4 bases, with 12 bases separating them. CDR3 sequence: CSVHPGRYNEQFF. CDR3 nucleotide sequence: TGCAGCGTTCATCCGGGAAGATACAATGAGCAGTTCTTC.

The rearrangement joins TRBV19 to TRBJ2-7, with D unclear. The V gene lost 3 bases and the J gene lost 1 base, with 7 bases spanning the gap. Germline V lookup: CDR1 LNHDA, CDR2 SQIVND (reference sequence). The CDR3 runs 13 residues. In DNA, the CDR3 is TGTGCCAGTAGTATCAGCCAGTCCTACGAGCAGTACTTC. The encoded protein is CASSISQSYEQYF. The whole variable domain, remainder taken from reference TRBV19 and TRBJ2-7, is DGGITQSPKYLFRKEGQNVTLSCEQNLNHDAMYWYRQDPGQGLRLIYYSQIVNDFQKGDIAEGYSVSREKKESFPLTVTSAQKNPTAFYLCASSISQSYEQYFGPGTRLTVT.

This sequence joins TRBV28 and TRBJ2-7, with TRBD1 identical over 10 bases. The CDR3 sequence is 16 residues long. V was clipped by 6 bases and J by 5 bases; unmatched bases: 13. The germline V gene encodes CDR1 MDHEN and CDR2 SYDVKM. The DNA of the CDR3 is TGTGCCAGCAGACAAACCCCGGGACAGGGGTTCCACGAGCAGTACTTC. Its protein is CASRQTPGQGFHEQYF.

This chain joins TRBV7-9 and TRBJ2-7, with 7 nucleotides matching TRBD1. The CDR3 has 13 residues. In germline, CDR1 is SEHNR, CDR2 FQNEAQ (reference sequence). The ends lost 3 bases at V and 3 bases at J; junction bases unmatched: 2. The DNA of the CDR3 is TGTGCCAGCAGCTTGCGACAGGGCTACGAGCAGTACTTC. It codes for CASSLRQGYEQYF.

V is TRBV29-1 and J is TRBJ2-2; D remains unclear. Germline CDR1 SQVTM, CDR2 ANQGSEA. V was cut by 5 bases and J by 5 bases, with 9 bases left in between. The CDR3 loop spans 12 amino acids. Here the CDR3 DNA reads TGCAGCGTTCGGCAGGCAACCGGGGAGCTGTTTTTT. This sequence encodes CSVRQATGELFF.

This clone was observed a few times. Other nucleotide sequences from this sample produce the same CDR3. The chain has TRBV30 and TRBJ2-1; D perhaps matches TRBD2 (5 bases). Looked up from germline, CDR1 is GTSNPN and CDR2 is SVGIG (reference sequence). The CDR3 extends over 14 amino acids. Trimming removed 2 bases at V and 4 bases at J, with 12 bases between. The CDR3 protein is CAWSSKRGYNEQFF. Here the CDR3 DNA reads TGTGCCTGGAGTAGTAAGAGAGGGTACAATGAGCAGTTCTTC.

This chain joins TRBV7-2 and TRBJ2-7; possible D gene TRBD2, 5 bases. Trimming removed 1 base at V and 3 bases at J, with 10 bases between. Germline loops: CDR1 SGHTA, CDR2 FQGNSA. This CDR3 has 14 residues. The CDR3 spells CASSLGPSGYEQYF. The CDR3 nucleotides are TGTGCCAGCAGCTTAGGGCCCAGCGGCTACGAGCAGTACTTC.